Listed below are T cell receptor beta chains from one sample, sequenced in a study of blood T cell repertoires in COVID-19. Using immunoSEQ multiplex PCR, the repertoire was profiled, and TCRdb retains in-frame clones only, with some absent. The sample contains over 150,000 clones, 70% to 85% of which appear only once. Sequenced: peripheral blood. The receptors shown here come from a human donor with acute or convalescent COVID-19. The donor label of this sample is uncertain. Each CDR3 is given with its conserved first and last residue. The D gene is left open where the match is weak. Rows may omit the clone size; those that give it use once, few, many or a size class.

v_gene	d_gene	j_gene	abundance	CDR3nt	CDR3aa
TRBV28	TRBD1	TRBJ1-2	few	TGTGCCAGCAGGAGAGGACAGGGGGCTCTCTATGGCTACACCTTC	CASRRGQGALYGYTF
TRBV14	TRBD1	TRBJ1-4	NA	TGTGCCAGCAGCCCGTTAACGACAGGGCCGGCGAAAAAACTGTTTTTT	CASSPLTTGPAKKLFF
TRBV29-1	NA	TRBJ2-6	once	TGCAGCGTTATGGAGGGAGTGGCCGGGGCCAACGTCCTGACTTTC	CSVMEGVAGANVLTF
TRBV30	NA	TRBJ2-3	NA	TGTGCCTGGGGAGTTAGTACGCAGTATTTT	CAWGVSTQYF
TRBV19	NA	TRBJ2-2	NA	TGTGCCAGTAGTATAGGAGGGAGGAGGACCGGGGAGCTGTTTTTT	CASSIGGRRTGELFF
TRBV18	TRBD1	TRBJ2-6	NA	TGTGCCAGCTCACCCTCACGTGGGACAGGGTACTCTGGGGCCAACGTCCTGACTTTC	CASSPSRGTGYSGANVLTF
TRBV7-2	NA	TRBJ2-4	NA	TGTGCCAGCAGCTTAACGACAGTGCGGGCCAAAAACATTCAGTACTTC	CASSLTTVRAKNIQYF
TRBV9	TRBD1	TRBJ1-3	NA	TGTGCCAGCAGCGCGTGGGACAGAGGGACTGGAAACACCATATATTTT	CASSAWDRGTGNTIYF
TRBV7-3	NA	TRBJ2-3	NA	TGTGCCAGCAGCTTAGGGGGCGAGGACACAGATACGCAGTATTTT	CASSLGGEDTDTQYF
TRBV7-3	TRBD2	TRBJ2-3	NA	TGTGCCAGCAGCTTAACTAGCGGGACTGATACGCAGTATTTT	CASSLTSGTDTQYF
TRBV5-1	NA	TRBJ2-3	NA	TGCGCCAGCAGCTTGGATACGGGAAACACAGATACGCAGTATTTT	CASSLDTGNTDTQYF
TRBV4-1	NA	TRBJ1-6	NA	TGCGCCAGCAGCCAGGGGGCCAATTCACCCCTCCACTTT	CASSQGANSPLHF
TRBV18	NA	TRBJ1-1	NA	TGTGCCAGCTCACCCCTGTCCCGGGGTACTGAAGCTTTCTTT	CASSPLSRGTEAFF
TRBV18	TRBD1	TRBJ2-2	NA	TGTGCCAGCTCCCAGACCCTAAACAGGGGGCCGAACACCGGGGAGCTGTTTTTT	CASSQTLNRGPNTGELFF
TRBV5-1	NA	TRBJ1-2	NA	TGCGCCAGCAGCCTAAGTCCAGGGCTCTATGGCTACACCTTC	CASSLSPGLYGYTF
TRBV19	NA	TRBJ2-3	NA	TGTGCCAGTAGAGGTGGGAGCCCCACAGATACGCAGTATTTT	CASRGGSPTDTQYF
TRBV5-1	TRBD2	TRBJ2-1	NA	TGCGCCAGCAGCGAGGGACTAGCGGCCCCTAATGAGCAGTTCTTC	CASSEGLAAPNEQFF
TRBV6-5	TRBD1	TRBJ1-5	NA	TGTGCCAGCAGTCCAGGGGGGAATAGCAATCAGCCCCAGCATTTT	CASSPGGNSNQPQHF
TRBV6-5	NA	TRBJ1-1	NA	TGTGCCAGCAGTTCCTTCTACACTGAAGCTTTCTTT	CASSSFYTEAFF
TRBV6-5	TRBD1	TRBJ1-2	NA	TGTGCCAGCAGTTCCGGGACAGGGCGGGGCTACACCTTC	CASSSGTGRGYTF
TRBV6-6	NA	TRBJ1-5	NA	TGTGCCAGCAGCCTCCCAGAGAGGCCCTGGCCCCAGCATTTT	CASSLPERPWPQHF
TRBV5-1	TRBD2	TRBJ2-1	NA	TGCGCCAGCAGCGAATCTAGCGGGATCCATGAGCAGTTCTTC	CASSESSGIHEQFF
TRBV6-5	NA	TRBJ1-6	NA	TGTGCCAGCAGCGGTCAGGGTAATTCACCCCTCCACTTT	CASSGQGNSPLHF
TRBV12-3/TRBV12-4	NA	TRBJ2-7	NA	TGTGCCAGCAGTTTAGGGCGGTACTACGAGCAGTACTTC	CASSLGRYYEQYF